This TCR beta chain was identified during a study of blood T cell repertoires in COVID-19. Only in-frame clones appear in the TCRdb table, and some are missing; sequencing was by immunoSEQ multiplex PCR. The repertoire includes more than 350,000 clones, about 87% of them detected once, and over 9.5% sits in the top ten. V lost 4 bases to trimming and J lost 6 bases; unmatched junction nucleotides: 13. This CDR3 contains 16 residues. The germline CDR1 and CDR2 sequences are SGHRS and YFSETQ. This sequence joins TRBV5-1 and TRBJ2-7; 10 bases fit TRBD1. The clonotype comes from a woman aged 25 to 39 with COVID-19, enrolled during active disease. Sequencing was performed on peripheral blood. CDR3 DNA: TGCGCCAGCAGCCGTTTTAGCTGGGACAGGGGCGGCGAGCAGTACTTC. Protein: CASSRFSWDRGGEQYF.